Sequencing of this TCR beta chain was carried out in a study of identical twins. TCRdb fed the 5' RACE reads into MiXCR, producing one record per CDR3 protein. The sample has hundreds of thousands of distinct CDR3 sequences, over 9% seen once. This CDR3 spans 15 amino acids. CDR1 is LNHNV, CDR2 YYDKDF, per germline (reference sequence). The V segment lost 0 bases and the J segment 3 bases; nucleotides outside the gene matches: 5. The sample was also reused in another study, on yellow fever vaccine responses in identical twins.

This sequence joins TRBV15 and TRBJ2-7, with TRBD2 matching over 7 bases. The sample consisted of CD8+ T cells sorted from blood. This TCR derives from a woman aged 18-29 years in good health. The CDR3 protein is CATSRDLGGNYEQYF. Written as DNA, the CDR3 is TGTGCCACCAGCAGAGATCTGGGAGGGAACTACGAGCAGTACTTC.